This TCR beta chain was sequenced during a study of regulatory T cells in long-lasting Graves disease. Arm-PCR with iRepertoire HTBI primers amplified the CDR3 regions for these TCR beta libraries. TCRdb redid the calling of the multiplex PCR reads with MiXCR, one entry per CDR3 protein. The sample shows 350,000 to 550,000 distinct CDR3 sequences, about 16% of them seen only once. Noted time point: newly diagnosed GD, antithyroid drugs for less than 3 months. PBMC RNA was the source of the TCR library. This clonotype was recorded many times. As yet, its antigen is unknown. The ends were cut back, 5 bases at V and 6 bases at J, with 18 bases in the middle. Germline V CDR1 and CDR2: SGHAT, FQNNGV. The CDR3 is 15 residues long. Study-wide points: Whereas about 870 public clonotypes were shared by new patients, persistent patients shared more, at under 3,000.

The sample was also reused in another study, on T cells in Graves' hyperthyroidism and ophthalmopathy.

The sample in question was peripheral blood mononuclear cells (PBMCs), obtained at new diagnosis, from a patient treated with antithyroid drugs. The TCR was taken from a woman in her late teens or twenties with Graves disease. The chain is built from TRBV11-2 and TRBJ2-3, with TRBD2 as a possible D gene (6 bases). CDR3 loop: CASSPIARGRDTQYF. CDR3 DNA: TGTGCCAGCAGCCCCATCGCACGGGGGAGGGATACGCAGTATTTT.